These 11 T cell receptor beta chains were all obtained from the same sample, sequenced in a study of T cell repertoires in cytomegalovirus infection. TCRdb passed the reads through MiXCR, listing each CDR3 protein once. The sample holds some 900,000 distinct CDR3 sequences, approximately 30% seen once. Antigens of these TCRs are unknown. This specimen was cultured CD8+ T cells from PBMCs, taken from culture after CMV antigen stimulation. The source of these receptors is a human donor in good health (CMV status not recorded). Some clones in this sample may be carry-over from other donors' samples.

This chain connects TRBV7-9 to TRBJ1-2; D is unresolved. CDR1 and CDR2 from the germline V gene are SEHNR and FQNEAQ (reference sequence). The V and J ends lost 5 bases and 4 bases respectively, with 20 bases between them. The length of the CDR3 is 16 residues. The CDR3 DNA reads TGTGCCAGCAGCCTCTCAAAGCGTCCTACCTCCTATGGCTACACCTTC. Translation gives CASSLSKRPTSYGYTF. The full variable domain, completed using reference TRBV7-9 and TRBJ1-2, is DTGVSQNPRHKITKRGQNVTFRCDPISEHNRLYWYRQTLGQGPEFLTYFQNEAQLEKSRLLSDRFSAERPKGSFSTLEIQRTEQGDSAMYLCASSLSKRPTSYGYTFGSGTRLTVV.

The chain uses TRBV19 and TRBJ2-2; no reliable D call. The CDR3 sequence is 15 residues long. Trimming pared 3 bases from V and 7 bases from J, leaving 15 bases between. CDR1 is LNHDA, CDR2 SQIVND, per germline (reference sequence). The CDR3 DNA follows: TGTGCCAGTAGTATGAGGACCCCCTCGGGCGGGGAGCTGTTTTTT. This codes for CASSMRTPSGGELFF.

The V call is TRBV9, the J call TRBJ1-3, with D possibly TRBD1 on 6 matching bases. Per germline, CDR1 SGDLS and CDR2 YYNGEE. The CDR3 covers 18 residues. V lost 4 bases and J lost 2, with 22 bases in between. The CDR3 region is CASSHGGRQDGTGNTIYF. DNA of the CDR3: TGTGCCAGCAGCCACGGGGGGCGACAGGACGGCACTGGAAACACCATATATTTT.

This rearrangement joins TRBV12-3 or TRBV12-4 to TRBJ2-1; no reliable D call. The CDR3 has 14 residues. V lost 6 bases, J lost 7 bases, and 16 bases lay in between. The CDR3: CASSPPRHQNEQFF. In DNA form, the CDR3 reads TGTGCCAGCAGCCCCCCCCGGCACCAGAATGAGCAGTTCTTC.

Notes on this clonotype: A much larger clone lies one base from this, so it may be a read error. The chain uses TRBV7-2 and TRBJ2-7; D possibly corresponds to TRBD2 (5 bases). CDR1 is SGHTA and CDR2 is FQGNSA in the germline V gene. CDR3 size: 13 residues. This chain's CDR3 is CASSRGGSYEQHF. Written as DNA, the CDR3 is TGTGCCAGCAGCCGCGGAGGATCCTACGAGCAGCACTTC.

CDR3 nucleotide sequence: TGTGCCAGCAGCCCTATTAGTCCCAGAAGTGAGCAGTTCTTC. Translation: CASSPISPRSEQFF. This chain uses TRBV9 with TRBJ2-1, with no clear D. Germline CDR1 and CDR2: SGDLS and YYNGEE. The CDR3 runs 14 residues. V dropped 4 bases and J dropped 9 bases, with 17 bases sitting between them.

This clonotype has just a few counts. The gene calls are TRBV27 and TRBJ1-1, with a weak D call TRBD1 (5 bases). This CDR3 comprises 14 residues. The germline V gene encodes CDR1 MNHEY and CDR2 SMNVEV (reference sequence). Trimming left V 4 bases short and J 3 bases short, with 12 bases between. CDR3 nucleotide sequence: TGTGCCAGCAGTTATGGCGGGGGTGACACTGAAGCTTTCTTT. It specifies CASSYGGGDTEAFF.

This clonotype has a count of ten or more. V and J are TRBV7-9 and TRBJ2-1, with D possibly matching TRBD2 (6 bases). The germline V and J ends were trimmed by 5 bases and 8 bases, with 19 bases remaining between them. The length of the CDR3 is 15 residues. The germline V gene encodes CDR1 SEHNR and CDR2 FQNEAQ (reference sequence). The CDR3 nucleotides are TGTGCCAGCAGCAACGGGACTTCCCGTGGGGATGAGCAGTTCTTC. It codes for CASSNGTSRGDEQFF.

This clonotype was detected once. The V call is TRBV27, the J call TRBJ1-2; D is perhaps TRBD1 (6 bases). The CDR3 loop spans 15 amino acids. Deletions cut 6 bases from V and 0 bases from J, with 14 bases between. Germline CDR1 is MNHEY and CDR2 is SMNVEV (reference sequence). CDR3: CASSHWGGANYGYTF. CDR3 coding DNA: TGTGCCAGCAGCCACTGGGGGGGCGCTAACTATGGCTACACCTTC.

In its sample, this clonotype was seen a few times. The chain combines TRBV20-1 with TRBJ2-6, with D possibly TRBD1 on 6 matching bases. Germline V CDR1 and CDR2: DFQATT, SNEGSKA (reference sequence). The CDR3 is 17 amino acids. V was trimmed by 2 bases and J by 2 bases, leaving 16 bases between them. CDR3: CSARREGEGAGANVLTF. In DNA form, the CDR3 reads TGCAGTGCTAGAAGAGAGGGGGAAGGAGCTGGGGCCAACGTCCTGACTTTC.

The V call is TRBV7-4, the J call TRBJ2-7; perhaps TRBD2 as D (5 bases). Trimming stripped 3 bases from V and 0 bases from J, with 12 bases between. There are 15 residues in the CDR3. The germline V gene encodes CDR1 SGHVT and CDR2 SQSDAQ. The CDR3 bases are TGTGCCAGCAGCTTTAGCGTACCAAGCTCCTACGAGCAGTACTTC. It is translated as CASSFSVPSSYEQYF. The full variable domain, rest sourced from reference TRBV7-4 and TRBJ2-7, is GAGVSQSPRYKVAKRGRDVALRCDSISGHVTLYWYRQTLGQGSEVLTYSQSDAQRDKSGRPSGRFSAERPERSVSTLKIQRTEQGDSAVYLCASSFSVPSSYEQYFGPGTRLTVT.